A single sample gave rise to the 10 T cell receptor beta chains below, sequenced in a study of T cell responses to AZD1222 COVID-19 vaccine. Only in-frame clones appear in the TCRdb table, and some are missing; sequencing was by immunoSEQ multiplex PCR. Here the sample spans around 130,000 clones, less than 95% being singletons. The starting material was peripheral blood, obtained 28 days after the second dose of the MenACWY control vaccine. These receptors originate from an adult who received the MenACWY meningococcal vaccine as a control.

This clone turned up a few times. V and J are TRBV6-2 or TRBV6-3 and TRBJ1-5, with a possible D match to TRBD1 (5 bases). V shed 2 bases and J shed 3 bases, with 17 bases lying between them. This CDR3 spans 17 amino acids. CDR1 and CDR2 from the germline V gene are MNHEY and SVGEGT. CDR3 in amino acids: CASSYPGRSGANQPQHF. DNA for the CDR3: TGTGCCAGCAGTTACCCCGGGAGGAGTGGGGCCAATCAGCCCCAGCATTTT.

The chain recombines TRBV7-2 with TRBJ2-3; D uncertain. Germline CDR1 SGHTA, CDR2 FQGNSA. The CDR3 totals 15 residues. V shed 3 bases and J shed 2 bases, with 12 bases lying between them. Written as DNA, the CDR3 is TGTGCCAGCAGCTTTGCCGGGTCTAACACAGATACGCAGTATTTT. This translates into CASSFAGSNTDTQYF.

The chain couples TRBV5-1 to TRBJ2-4; unclear D gene. The CDR3 has 17 residues. V was cut by 2 bases and J by 0 bases, with 15 bases left in between. Germline-derived CDR1 and CDR2 are SGHRS and YFSETQ. The DNA for the CDR3 is TGCGCCAGCAGCTTCATCAGCACAGAACTAGCCAAAAACATTCAGTACTTC. Its protein product is CASSFISTELAKNIQYF.

The rearrangement uses TRBV28 and TRBJ2-3; 11 bases match TRBD2. J lost 6 bases, V lost 8 bases, and 16 bases had no gene match. This CDR3 comprises 17 residues. The germline gives CDR1 MDHEN, CDR2 SYDVKM. CDR3 amino acids: CASSAGATSGNLDTQYF. The CDR3 DNA is TGTGCCAGCTCCGCGGGCGCGACTAGCGGGAACCTGGATACGCAGTATTTT.

The CDR3 region has the DNA TGTGCCAGTAGTAGGGTAGGGAGTGGGGCAGATACGCAGTATTTT. It encodes CASSRVGSGADTQYF. This chain links TRBV19 with TRBJ2-3; D is perhaps TRBD2 (5 bases). Trimming removed 4 bases from V and 4 bases from J, with 15 bases in between. Germline-derived CDR1 and CDR2 are LNHDA and SQIVND (reference sequence). This CDR3 contains 15 residues. The variable domain in full, with the rest retrieved from reference TRBV19 and TRBJ2-3, is DGGITQSPKYLFRKEGQNVTLSCEQNLNHDAMYWYRQDPGQGLRLIYYSQIVNDFQKGDIAEGYSVSREKKESFPLTVTSAQKNPTAFYLCASSRVGSGADTQYFGPGTRLTVL.

The rearrangement links TRBV19 to TRBJ2-3, with D uncertain. The V end was cut by 5 bases, the J end by 0 bases, with 6 bases between. The germline V gene has CDR1 LNHDA and CDR2 SQIVND (reference sequence). The CDR3 runs 13 residues. CDR3 region: CASSGASTDTQYF. The CDR3 DNA sequence: TGTGCCAGTAGTGGCGCTAGCACAGATACGCAGTATTTT.

The rearrangement links TRBV28 to TRBJ2-3, with D tentatively TRBD1 or TRBD2 (7 bases each). This CDR3 is built from 14 residues. Germline V CDR1 and CDR2: MDHEN, SYDVKM. Trimming took off 6 bases at V and 1 base at J, with 11 bases between the two ends. Written as DNA, the CDR3 is TGTGCCAGCAGCCAGGGGGGGGGCACAGATACGCAGTATTTT. Translating gives CASSQGGGTDTQYF.

This chain uses TRBV6-5 with TRBJ2-7; 12 bases map to TRBD2. Germline V lookup: CDR1 MNHEY, CDR2 SVGAGI. Germline trimming cut 6 bases from V and 2 bases from J; bases unmatched to any gene: 5. This CDR3 region has 15 residues. CDR3 residues: CASSRRLAGAYEQYF. The CDR3 bases are TGTGCCAGCAGCCGTCGACTAGCGGGAGCCTACGAGCAGTACTTC.

The chain joins TRBV29-1 to TRBJ1-1; D perhaps matches TRBD1 (5 bases). The germline gives CDR1 SQVTM, CDR2 ANQGSEA. Deletions cut 6 bases from V and 6 bases from J, with 17 bases between. The CDR3 has 13 amino acids. The CDR3 region has the DNA TGCAGCGTACCGAGGGAGCAGGGCCCTGAAGCTTTCTTT. It yields the protein CSVPREQGPEAFF.

The rearrangement links TRBV11-2 to TRBJ1-3; D call uncertain. The length of the CDR3 is 15 residues. V was pared by 0 bases and J by 6 bases, with 12 bases between. Germline values: CDR1 SGHAT, CDR2 FQNNGV. CDR3 in DNA: TGTGCCAGCAGCTTAGATAATCCGGAGACAAACACCATATATTTT. Translation: CASSLDNPETNTIYF.